The rows below give T cell receptor beta chains drawn from one sample of a study of blood T cell repertoires in COVID-19. Clones were sequenced by immunoSEQ multiplex PCR, and TCRdb holds only the in-frame ones, with some missing. The sample includes more than 250,000 clones, 70% to 90% of them seen just once. The sample taken for sequencing was PBMCs or T cells enriched from blood (not recorded which). The receptor source for this set is a woman in her twenties or thirties who had recovered from COVID-19. Both conserved end residues are part of each CDR3. Size tells how often a clone was seen (once, few, many) or the class of an expanded clone, and some rows leave it out.

clone size | V gene | CDR3 protein
once | TRBV27 | CASSPPGYYNEQFF
NA | TRBV14 | CASSQDWGGNTEAFF
NA | TRBV5-1 | CASSSRQAAGGNTIYF
few | TRBV9 | CASSAGGEKLFF
NA | TRBV7-8 | CASSTQTGMAAEAFF
NA | TRBV6-2/TRBV6-3 | CASSYTTGTSGGAELDNEQFF
once | TRBV3-1/TRBV3-2 | CASSQDRDTHQPQHF
NA | TRBV30 | CAWGGQGSQYF
NA | TRBV6-2/TRBV6-3 | CASSLSSSGANVLTF
NA | TRBV7-9 | CASSASGNQPQHF
NA | TRBV11-2 | CASSPPVWLAEQFF
NA | TRBV5-1 | CASSAGQGETQYF
NA | TRBV29-1 | CSVDRGMNTEAFF
NA | TRBV5-1 | CASSLPSVDEQFF
NA | TRBV3-1/TRBV3-2 | CASSTSVQTEAFF
NA | TRBV6-5 | CASTRGPNYGYTF
NA | TRBV9 | CASSVGGRESNTGELFF
NA | TRBV6-5 | CASSYTVLAPAGGYTF
NA | TRBV5-1 | CASSSGTGATGELFF
NA | TRBV7-2 | CASSLGGLAGGGEQFF
NA | TRBV5-4 | CASSSRTGNYEQYF
NA | TRBV29-1 | CSVNFGMNTEAFF
NA | TRBV19 | CASSIDRGEQFF
NA | TRBV7-2 | CASSLKFRGANEKLFF
NA | TRBV5-1 | CASSPVGGADTQYF
NA | TRBV14 | CASRPSGTSEKLFF
NA | TRBV5-4 | CASRPGTGTYEQYF
NA | TRBV4-1 | CASSQVASNYGYTF
NA | TRBV5-8 | CASSIQGAYTEAFF
NA | TRBV5-1 | CASSLDRGGNTIYF
NA | TRBV7-9 | CASSLGQGRNQPQHF
NA | TRBV6-5 | CASSLSDRGLFDTF
NA | TRBV15 | CATSRADRRIRQGGYTF
NA | TRBV7-9 | CASSSQLRGSYEQFF
NA | TRBV6-5 | CASSRTGVGSYEQYF
NA | TRBV27 | CASSDNYEQYF
few | TRBV6-5 | CASTRDRNNSPLHF
NA | TRBV6-5 | CASSYGGLSNYGYTF